The 16 T cell receptor beta chains listed next were all sequenced from one sample in a study of blood T cell repertoires in COVID-19. The method was immunoSEQ multiplex PCR; TCRdb's version includes in-frame clones alone and lacks a portion of them. This table holds 200,000 to 250,000 clones, 80% to 95% found once. Sequencing was done on a sample of PBMCs or T cells enriched from blood (not recorded which). All receptors come from a woman under 30 who had recovered from COVID-19.

This clone was seen once. The chain combines TRBV3-1 (or the pseudogene TRBV3-2) with TRBJ1-2, with 7 bases that match TRBD1. CDR3 length: 13 residues. V lost 6 bases to trimming and J lost 0 bases; unmatched junction nucleotides: 1. Germline V gene lookup returns CDR1 LGHDT and CDR2 YNNKEL (reference sequence). For the CDR3, the DNA is TGTGCCAGCAGACAGGGGTCTAACTATGGCTACACCTTC. As protein: CASRQGSNYGYTF.

The CDR3 is CASSPRTSSYNEQFF. In DNA, the CDR3 is TGCGCCAGCAGCCCCCGGACTAGCAGCTACAATGAGCAGTTCTTC. The chain uses TRBV5-1 and TRBJ2-1; 8 bases match TRBD2. This CDR3 comprises 15 residues. Germline V gene data show CDR1 as SGHRS and CDR2 as YFSETQ. The V and J ends lost 4 bases and 3 bases, in that order; junction bases with no gene match: 6.

Written as DNA, the CDR3 is TGTGCCATCAGTCTGGGGGGGCCTCAAGAGACCCAGTACTTC. It codes for CAISLGGPQETQYF. This rearrangement joins TRBV10-3 to TRBJ2-5; tentatively, D is TRBD2 (7 bases). Germline V lookup: CDR1 ENHRY, CDR2 SYGVKD. This CDR3 has 14 residues. The germline V and J ends were trimmed by 5 bases and 2 bases, with 12 bases remaining between them.

V is TRBV4-2 and J is TRBJ2-7; D remains ambiguous. Trimming stripped 0 bases from V and 0 bases from J, with 12 bases between. Germline values: CDR1 LGHNA, CDR2 YNFKEQ. This CDR3 contains 16 residues. The CDR3 loop reads CASSQEGGADSYEQYF. The CDR3, as DNA: TGTGCCAGCAGCCAAGAAGGTGGTGCGGACTCCTACGAGCAGTACTTC.

The chain's CDR3 is CASSNRDRSYEQYF. CDR3 coding DNA: TGTGCCAGCAGTAACCGGGACAGGTCCTACGAGCAGTACTTC. The chain links TRBV27 to TRBJ2-7; TRBD1 aligns across 8 bases. Trimming cost V 5 bases and J 1 base; bases outside gene matches: 4. CDR1 is MNHEY and CDR2 is SMNVEV in the germline V gene (reference sequence). The CDR3 consists of 14 residues.

The J gene is TRBJ1-4, the V gene TRBV28; 9 bases match TRBD1. J gave up 7 bases and V 8 bases, and 5 bases lay outside the gene matches. The CDR3 covers 13 residues. Germline CDR1 reads MDHEN; CDR2 reads SYDVKM. The CDR3 loop reads CASLRDRAEKLFF. The CDR3 nucleotides are TGTGCCAGCCTTCGGGACAGGGCTGAAAAACTGTTTTTT.

The genes are TRBV18 and TRBJ2-7; TRBD1 agrees at 7 bases. Germline V CDR1 and CDR2: KGHSH, LQKENI. This CDR3 comprises 13 residues. The junction had 8 bases not matched to a gene; V was cut back by 1 base and J by 11 bases. Written as DNA, the CDR3 is TGTGCCAGCTCACCACACCGTGACAGGGAAAAGTACTTC. Translating gives CASSPHRDREKYF.

V gene TRBV4-1 combines with J gene TRBJ1-2, with 8 bases lining up with TRBD1. Unmatched junction bases numbered 3, after V lost 4 bases and J lost 5 bases. The germline V gene has CDR1 MGHRA and CDR2 YSYEKL. The CDR3 consists of 13 residues. The CDR3 coding sequence is TGCGCCAGCAGCCGAAGACAGGGGTATGGCTACACCTTC. Encoded protein: CASSRRQGYGYTF.

The chain recombines TRBV14 with TRBJ2-7, with D perhaps TRBD1 (5 bases). Germline loops: CDR1 SGHDN, CDR2 FVKESK. V was shortened by 4 bases and J by 6 bases, with 22 bases between the two germline ends. The CDR3 totals 16 residues. This chain's CDR3 is CASSPPQRSGSFEQYF. The CDR3 bases are TGTGCCAGCAGCCCCCCCCAGAGGTCAGGGTCTTTCGAGCAGTACTTC.

The chain is built from TRBV11-2 and TRBJ1-1, with 9 positions matching TRBD1. Germline assignment: CDR1 SGHAT and CDR2 FQNNGV. J lost 6 bases, V lost 5 bases, and 10 bases had no gene match. The CDR3 length is 15 residues. The CDR3 loop reads CASSKTGTGFSEAFF. The CDR3 nucleotides read TGTGCCAGCAGCAAGACCGGGACAGGGTTCTCTGAAGCTTTCTTT.

J is TRBJ1-2 and V is TRBV3-1 (or the pseudogene TRBV3-2); 9 bases line up with TRBD1. The germline gives CDR1 LGHDT, CDR2 YNNKEL (reference sequence). With V trimmed by 1 base and J by 4 bases, 4 bases remained unmatched. The CDR3 consists of 15 residues. CDR3 nucleotide sequence: TGTGCCAGCAGCCAAGGGACAGGGGACGCCTATGGCTACACCTTC. Translated, it gives CASSQGTGDAYGYTF.

The V and J genes are TRBV10-1 and TRBJ1-5, with D hard to call. Trimming removed 7 bases from V and 4 bases from J, with 14 bases in between. In germline, CDR1 is WNHNN, CDR2 SYGVQD (reference sequence). The CDR3 runs to 14 residues. DNA of the CDR3: TGCGCCAGCACCCGGACCGGGATGAATCAGCCCCAGCATTTT. Protein: CASTRTGMNQPQHF.

The chain has TRBV11-2 and TRBJ2-7; TRBD2 matches at 8 bases. The CDR3 covers 15 residues. Germline CDR1 SGHAT, CDR2 FQNNGV. J was trimmed by 9 bases and V by 1 base; bases with no gene match: 11. CDR3 nucleotides: TGTGCCAGCAGCTTAGGAACGGGAGGGCCTCTGTCGCAGTACTTC. This translates into CASSLGTGGPLSQYF.

The chain carries TRBV7-9 and TRBJ2-1; no firm D call. Germline-derived CDR1 and CDR2 are SEHNR and FQNEAQ (reference sequence). The V end was cut by 0 bases, the J end by 0 bases, with 9 bases between. The CDR3 runs 16 residues. The CDR3 sequence: CASSLAERSSYNEQFF. CDR3 in DNA: TGTGCCAGCAGCTTAGCGGAACGGAGCTCCTACAATGAGCAGTTCTTC.

The rearrangement joins TRBV11-3 to TRBJ2-5; 8 bases align to TRBD2. Germline CDR1 is SGHNT and CDR2 is YENEEA. This CDR3 region has 18 residues. The V gene end was trimmed by 1 base and the J gene end by 5 bases; junction bases not matched to a gene: 15. The CDR3 sequence is CASSLAATSGDLRETQYF. The CDR3 nucleotides are TGTGCCAGCAGCTTAGCTGCTACTAGCGGAGACCTCAGGGAGACCCAGTACTTC.

J is TRBJ2-7 and V is TRBV6-5; tentative D call: TRBD1 (5 bases). This CDR3 is built from 13 residues. V lost 7 bases, J lost 1 base, and 11 bases lay in between. The germline V gene encodes CDR1 MNHEY and CDR2 SVGAGI. The CDR3 DNA is TGTGCCAGCAAACAGGCGCCATCCTACGAGCAGTACTTC. This sequence encodes CASKQAPSYEQYF.